These 3 T cell receptor beta chains were all obtained from the same sample, sequenced in a study of cytotoxic CD8 clonotypes in ibrutinib-treated CLL. Repertoires were generated with immunoSEQ multiplex PCR, while TCRdb's copy carries only in-frame clones and drops some. Altogether about 160,000 clones are present, approximately 84% being singletons, with the ten largest covering under 5.5%. The specimen comprised PBMCs, sampled after 24 months of ibrutinib treatment. The receptors were sampled from a human donor with chronic lymphocytic leukemia.

The genes are TRBV5-6 and TRBJ2-2; maybe TRBD2 (5 bases). Germline lookup yields CDR1 SGHDT and CDR2 YYEEEE. V lost 1 base and J lost 7, with 8 bases in between. The CDR3 runs 13 residues. DNA of the CDR3: TGTGCCAGCAGCTTGTTCCGGGGCGGGGAGCTGTTTTTT. Translating gives CASSLFRGGELFF.

The chain couples TRBV7-8 to TRBJ2-7; TRBD2 agrees at 16 bases. The ends lost 3 bases at V and 4 bases at J; junction bases unmatched: 6. The CDR3 is 17 residues long. Germline V gene sequence: CDR1 SGHVS, CDR2 FQNEAQ. In DNA, the CDR3 is TGTGCCAGCAGCTTCAGGGGACTAGCGGGAGGGGGGTACGAGCAGTACTTC. Amino acid sequence: CASSFRGLAGGGYEQYF.

The genes are TRBV6-1 and TRBJ2-6, with D possibly TRBD2 on 6 matching bases. The germline CDR1 and CDR2 sequences are MNHNS and SASEGT. The CDR3 covers 15 residues. V lost 5 bases to trimming and J lost 1 base, with 9 bases between them. This CDR3 is CASSTGTSGANVLTF. In nucleotides, the CDR3 is TGTGCCAGCAGTACCGGGACTTCTGGGGCCAACGTCCTGACTTTC.